This is a list of T cell receptor beta chains from one sample in a study of T cell responses to AZD1222 COVID-19 vaccine. TCRdb keeps only in-frame clones here, not all; method: immunoSEQ multiplex PCR. The sample has 72,000 or so clones; roughly 90% are singletons. This specimen was peripheral blood, taken on day 0 of AZD1222 vaccination. Receptors were obtained from an adult in good health. CDR3s include the opening cysteine and the closing phenylalanine or tryptophan. D genes are given only for firm matches. A clone size is listed for some rows: how often the clone was seen (once, few, many), or a class if it is expanded.

clone size: -; D gene: TRBD1; J gene: TRBJ1-1; V gene: TRBV7-2; CDR3 protein: CASRAPRTGENTEAFF
clone size: -; D gene: -; J gene: TRBJ1-4; V gene: TRBV27; CDR3 protein: CASSPVVLNDVGTSGVFF
clone size: -; D gene: TRBD2; J gene: TRBJ2-1; V gene: TRBV5-4; CDR3 protein: CASSHFGLAGGRGTEQFF
clone size: -; D gene: TRBD2; J gene: TRBJ2-2; V gene: TRBV5-4; CDR3 protein: CASSSERGGTGELFF
clone size: -; D gene: -; J gene: TRBJ2-1; V gene: TRBV6-6; CDR3 protein: CASTFRVASYNEQFF
clone size: -; D gene: TRBD1; J gene: TRBJ1-2; V gene: TRBV3-1/TRBV3-2; CDR3 protein: CASSQDLTGDGYTF
clone size: -; D gene: -; J gene: TRBJ1-3; V gene: TRBV29-1; CDR3 protein: CSVGGFEFSGNTIYF
clone size: once; D gene: -; J gene: TRBJ1-1; V gene: TRBV15; CDR3 protein: CATSRDPGQPGLEAFF
clone size: once; D gene: -; J gene: TRBJ2-5; V gene: TRBV20-1; CDR3 protein: CSASQRETQYF
clone size: once; D gene: TRBD2; J gene: TRBJ2-7; V gene: TRBV3-1/TRBV3-2; CDR3 protein: CASRGTSGDYEQYF
clone size: -; D gene: TRBD2; J gene: TRBJ2-5; V gene: TRBV19; CDR3 protein: CASSITGGAGTQYF
clone size: -; D gene: TRBD2; J gene: TRBJ2-5; V gene: TRBV25-1; CDR3 protein: CASSEWTSEETQYF
clone size: -; D gene: TRBD1; J gene: TRBJ1-4; V gene: TRBV29-1; CDR3 protein: CSVESRGQGPTNEKLFF
clone size: -; D gene: -; J gene: TRBJ1-3; V gene: TRBV2; CDR3 protein: CASTRGGGNTIYF
clone size: -; D gene: TRBD2; J gene: TRBJ2-4; V gene: TRBV3-1/TRBV3-2; CDR3 protein: CASSQGLAGGRNIQYF
clone size: -; D gene: -; J gene: TRBJ1-5; V gene: TRBV30; CDR3 protein: CAWSVRGWQPNQPQHF
clone size: few; D gene: -; J gene: TRBJ2-1; V gene: TRBV11-3; CDR3 protein: CASSLDFGKSSYNEQFF
clone size: -; D gene: -; J gene: TRBJ1-2; V gene: TRBV11-3; CDR3 protein: CASSLGSKGIGYTF